Following are 20 T cell receptor beta chains from one sample sequenced in a study of blood T cell repertoires in COVID-19. Using immunoSEQ multiplex PCR, the repertoire was profiled, and TCRdb retains in-frame clones only, with some absent. Of hundreds of thousands of clones listed, around four fifths are singletons. Sequences were obtained from peripheral blood. The receptor set was obtained from a woman in her 70s with active or convalescent COVID-19.

This chain uses TRBV7-2 with TRBJ1-2; D gene uncertain. The length of the CDR3 is 17 residues. CDR1 and CDR2 (germline): SGHTA, FQGNSA. V was clipped by 5 bases and J by 0 bases, with 19 bases between them. The CDR3 coding sequence is TGTGCCAGCAGCCACCAAAGTACATCGTTCACTAACTATGGCTACACCTTC. Translation: CASSHQSTSFTNYGYTF.

V is TRBV20-1 and J is TRBJ1-6; no clear D. The V end lost 3 bases, the J end lost 8 bases, and 5 bases lay between the germline ends. CDR1 is DFQATT, CDR2 SNEGSKA, per germline (reference sequence). This CDR3 spans 11 amino acids. The CDR3 coding sequence is TGCAGTGCTAGTAGCGATTCACCCCTCCACTTT. This translates into CSASSDSPLHF.

Comments on this clone: Within the sample, other DNA sequences also encode this same CDR3. The chain joins TRBV28 to TRBJ2-1, with 12 bases lining up with TRBD2. The CDR3 consists of 15 residues. Germline values: CDR1 MDHEN, CDR2 SYDVKM. Trimming took 8 bases from V and 4 from J; bases not matched to a gene: 6. CDR3 amino acids: CASSSGTSGYNEQFF. CDR3 nucleotide sequence: TGTGCCAGCTCTTCCGGGACTAGCGGGTACAATGAGCAGTTCTTC.

This chain joins TRBV19 and TRBJ1-2; D is perhaps TRBD1 (6 bases). This CDR3 spans 16 amino acids. V shed 6 bases and J shed 1 base, with 18 bases lying between them. CDR1 is LNHDA, CDR2 SQIVND, per germline (reference sequence). DNA of the CDR3: TGTGCCAGTAGCCCCTCCACAGGGAACTTTAACTATGGCTACACCTTC. This encodes CASSPSTGNFNYGYTF.

V gene TRBV10-3 combines with J gene TRBJ2-3; tentatively, D is TRBD2 (5 bases). The germline CDR1 and CDR2 sequences are ENHRY and SYGVKD. The length of the CDR3 is 13 residues. V lost 6 bases and J 3 bases, leaving 10 bases between the germline ends. The CDR3 loop reads CAISGVPTDTQYF. The CDR3 nucleotides read TGTGCCATCAGCGGGGTCCCTACAGATACGCAGTATTTT.

The gene calls are TRBV9 and TRBJ2-2, with TRBD2 matching 8 bases. Germline V gene sequence: CDR1 SGDLS, CDR2 YYNGEE. V shed 0 bases and J 3 bases; nucleotides not matched to a gene: 1. The length of the CDR3 is 15 residues. The CDR3 is CASSVAGGYTGELFF. CDR3 nucleotide sequence: TGTGCCAGCAGCGTAGCGGGGGGGTACACCGGGGAGCTGTTTTTT.

The V call is TRBV19, the J call TRBJ2-7, with TRBD1 matching over 11 bases. CDR1 is LNHDA and CDR2 is SQIVND in the germline V gene (reference sequence). V shed 7 bases, J shed 5 bases, and the junction held 7 bases outside the gene matches. The CDR3 contains 14 residues. CDR3 residues: CASKARTGGDEQYF. CDR3 in DNA: TGTGCCAGTAAGGCGCGGACAGGGGGCGACGAGCAGTACTTC. The whole variable domain, remainder taken from reference TRBV19 and TRBJ2-7, is DGGITQSPKYLFRKEGQNVTLSCEQNLNHDAMYWYRQDPGQGLRLIYYSQIVNDFQKGDIAEGYSVSREKKESFPLTVTSAQKNPTAFYLCASKARTGGDEQYFGPGTRLTVT.

The chain combines TRBV18 with TRBJ2-1; perhaps TRBD1 as D (5 bases). Looked up from germline, CDR1 is KGHSH and CDR2 is LQKENI. V was clipped by 2 bases and J by 2 bases, with 10 bases between them. CDR3 length: 15 residues. CDR3 sequence reads: CASSPYRSPYNEQFF. The DNA for the CDR3 is TGTGCCAGCTCACCATACAGGTCCCCCTACAATGAGCAGTTCTTC.

The rearrangement uses TRBV25-1 and TRBJ2-5; TRBD1 matches at 9 bases. Germline V gene lookup returns CDR1 MGHDK and CDR2 SYGVNS. V was pared by 6 bases and J by 5 bases, with 7 bases of the junction left unmatched. This CDR3 is built from 14 residues. CDR3 in DNA: TGTGCCAGCAGACACAGGGGGCTCGGGGAGACCCAGTACTTC. Protein product: CASRHRGLGETQYF.

V and J are TRBV2 and TRBJ1-2; no clear D. The CDR3 has 11 residues. V gave up 3 bases and J gave up 7 bases, with 6 bases separating them. Germline CDR1 is SNHLY and CDR2 is FYNNEI. The CDR3 nucleotides read TGTGCCAGCAGTGATGCCGGTGGCTACACCTTC. Translating gives CASSDAGGYTF.

The chain uses TRBV5-1 and TRBJ1-1; D not certain. The germline CDR1 and CDR2 sequences are SGHRS and YFSETQ. CDR3 length: 15 amino acids. The germline V and J ends were trimmed by 0 bases and 5 bases, with 14 bases remaining between them. This chain's CDR3 is CASSLDLGLRTEAFF. The CDR3 DNA sequence: TGCGCCAGCAGCTTGGATCTAGGTTTGAGAACTGAAGCTTTCTTT.

V gene TRBV5-1 combines with J gene TRBJ1-6; D unresolved. The CDR3 totals 13 residues. V was pared by 0 bases and J by 7 bases, with 5 bases between. Germline CDR1 reads SGHRS; CDR2 reads YFSETQ. The CDR3 here is CASSLAGNSPLHF. The DNA of the CDR3 is TGCGCCAGCAGCTTGGCCGGGAATTCACCCCTCCACTTT.

V usage is TRBV2 and J usage is TRBJ1-4; 9 bases are a match to TRBD1. The CDR3 has 16 amino acids. Germline V gives CDR1 SNHLY, CDR2 FYNNEI. J was trimmed by 7 bases and V by 3 bases; bases with no gene match: 9. CDR3 sequence: CASSELPGQGPEKLFF. Here the CDR3 DNA reads TGTGCCAGCAGTGAGCTGCCGGGACAGGGACCTGAAAAACTGTTTTTT.

The V and J genes are TRBV21-1 and TRBJ2-7; TRBD1, the D gene given by the table, was not confirmed from the DNA. TRBV21-1 is a listed pseudogene. The CDR3 covers 14 residues. The DNA for the CDR3 is TGTGCCAGCAGCTCGACAGGGCACGAGTACGAGCAGTACTTC. It translates to CASSSTGHEYEQYF.

V gene TRBV28 combines with J gene TRBJ1-3; the D is unclear. This CDR3 is 13 amino acids long. CDR1 and CDR2 (germline): MDHEN, SYDVKM. The V gene lost 11 bases and the J gene lost 0 bases, with 11 bases spanning the gap. This CDR3 reads CAVEGFSGNTIYF. DNA for the CDR3: TGTGCCGTGGAGGGCTTCTCTGGAAACACCATATATTTT.

V is TRBV10-3 and J is TRBJ2-7, with TRBD1 as a possible D gene (5 bases). The CDR3 has 13 amino acids. Trimming pared 8 bases from V and 13 bases from J, leaving 24 bases between. Per the germline V gene, CDR1 is ENHRY and CDR2 is SYGVKD. Here the CDR3 reads CAISRTPGRRGYF. The CDR3 DNA follows: TGTGCCATCTCACGAACGCCCGGGCGTAGGGGATACTTC.

About this clone: Other DNA sequences in the sample encode the same CDR3. V usage is TRBV18 and J usage is TRBJ1-5; a weak D match, TRBD1 (5 bases). This CDR3 region has 14 residues. Germline V lookup: CDR1 KGHSH, CDR2 LQKENI. With 3 bases removed from V and 2 bases from J, the gap between germline ends came to 8 bases. The CDR3 bases are TGTGCCAGCTCACCGGGAGGGGGCAATCAGCCCCAGCATTTT. It codes for CASSPGGGNQPQHF.

Only a few counts were recorded for this clone. The rearrangement links TRBV29-1 to TRBJ2-7, with TRBD2 identical over 9 bases. With V trimmed by 0 bases and J by 3 bases, 6 bases remained unmatched. The germline V gene has CDR1 SQVTM and CDR2 ANQGSEA. The CDR3 length is 15 residues. CDR3 sequence (DNA): TGCAGCGTTGAAGAGGGTAGCGGGAGTATCTACGAGCAGTACTTC. Protein: CSVEEGSGSIYEQYF.

V gene TRBV7-2 combines with J gene TRBJ1-2, with D possibly being TRBD1 (5 bases). The CDR3 contains 15 residues. The germline V gene encodes CDR1 SGHTA and CDR2 FQGNSA. With 5 bases removed from V and 2 bases from J, the gap between germline ends came to 15 bases. The CDR3 DNA reads as TGTGCCAGCAGCAACAGGTTATGGGTAAACTATGGCTACACCTTC. Amino acids: CASSNRLWVNYGYTF.

This clone was found a few times. The J gene is TRBJ1-5, the V gene TRBV6-5; 7 nucleotides align to TRBD1. CDR1 MNHEY and CDR2 SVGAGI come from the germline V gene. The junction had 13 bases not matched to a gene; V was cut back by 10 bases and J by 7 bases. The CDR3 totals 14 residues. CDR3 coding DNA: TGTGCCATAGGCCGGACAGGCTTGGGACAGCCCCAGCATTTT. Translation: CAIGRTGLGQPQHF.